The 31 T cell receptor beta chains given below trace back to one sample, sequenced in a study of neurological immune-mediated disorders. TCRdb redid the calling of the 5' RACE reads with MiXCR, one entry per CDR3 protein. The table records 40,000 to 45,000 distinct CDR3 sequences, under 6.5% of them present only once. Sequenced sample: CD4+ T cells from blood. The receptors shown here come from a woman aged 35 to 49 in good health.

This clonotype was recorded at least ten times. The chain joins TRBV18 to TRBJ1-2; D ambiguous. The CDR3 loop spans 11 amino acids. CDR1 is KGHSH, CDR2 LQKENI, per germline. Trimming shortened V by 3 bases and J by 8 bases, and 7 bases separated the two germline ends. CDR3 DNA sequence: TGTGCCAGCTCACCGAAGGAGGGCTACACCTTC. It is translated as CASSPKEGYTF.

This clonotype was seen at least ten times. The CDR3 loop is CASSSGTGDSSSYNEQFF. CDR3 coding DNA: TGTGCCAGCAGCTCCGGGACAGGGGATTCGAGCTCCTACAATGAGCAGTTCTTC. V gene TRBV7-3 combines with J gene TRBJ2-1, with TRBD1 matching 10 bases. The length of the CDR3 is 18 residues. CDR1 and CDR2 from the germline V gene are SGHTA and FQGTGA. V dropped 4 bases and J dropped 0; count of bases not matched to a gene: 9.

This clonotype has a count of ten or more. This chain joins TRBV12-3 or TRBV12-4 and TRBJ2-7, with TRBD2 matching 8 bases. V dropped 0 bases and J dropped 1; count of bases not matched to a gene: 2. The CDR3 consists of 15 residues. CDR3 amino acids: CASSLAGTRSYEQYF. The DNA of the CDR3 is TGTGCCAGCAGTTTAGCTGGGACTAGGTCCTACGAGCAGTACTTC.

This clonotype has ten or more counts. CDR3 in amino acids: CASIHLGTTARGINTGELFF. DNA of the CDR3: TGTGCCAGCATTCACCTGGGGACTACCGCTAGGGGTATAAACACCGGGGAGCTGTTTTTT. The chain carries TRBV6-2 or TRBV6-3 and TRBJ2-2; 7 bases align to TRBD2. In germline, CDR1 is MNHEY, CDR2 SVGEGT. This CDR3 spans 20 amino acids. Trimming cost V 7 bases and J 2 bases; bases outside gene matches: 22.

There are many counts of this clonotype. The CDR3 DNA follows: TGCAGTGCTAGAAGGAGACCAGGGTCTCGCACAGATACGCAGTATTTT. Translated: CSARRRPGSRTDTQYF. V usage is TRBV20-1 and J usage is TRBJ2-3; maybe TRBD1 (5 bases). The CDR3 covers 16 residues. V was trimmed by 2 bases and J by 1 base, leaving 16 bases between them. Per the germline V gene, CDR1 is DFQATT and CDR2 is SNEGSKA (reference sequence).

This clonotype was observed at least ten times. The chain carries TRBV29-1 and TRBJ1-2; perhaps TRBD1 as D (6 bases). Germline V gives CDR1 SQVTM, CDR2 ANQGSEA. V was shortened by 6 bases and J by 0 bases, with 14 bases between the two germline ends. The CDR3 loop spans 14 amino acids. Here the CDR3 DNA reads TGCAGCGTGGAGTGGGGGCGGACTAACTATGGCTACACCTTC. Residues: CSVEWGRTNYGYTF.

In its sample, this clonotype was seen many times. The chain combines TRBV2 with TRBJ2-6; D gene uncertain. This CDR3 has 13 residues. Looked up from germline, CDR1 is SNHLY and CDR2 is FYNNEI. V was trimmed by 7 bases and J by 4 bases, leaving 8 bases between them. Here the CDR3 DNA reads TGTGCCAGCACCAGGTCAGGGGCCAACGTCCTGACTTTC. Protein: CASTRSGANVLTF.

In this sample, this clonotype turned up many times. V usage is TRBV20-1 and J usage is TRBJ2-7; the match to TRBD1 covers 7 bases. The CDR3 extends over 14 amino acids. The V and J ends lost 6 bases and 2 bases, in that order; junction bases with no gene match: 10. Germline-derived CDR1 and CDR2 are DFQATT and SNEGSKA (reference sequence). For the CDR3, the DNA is TGCAGTGCCGCCCACGGCAGGGGGACCTACGAGCAGTACTTC. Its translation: CSAAHGRGTYEQYF.

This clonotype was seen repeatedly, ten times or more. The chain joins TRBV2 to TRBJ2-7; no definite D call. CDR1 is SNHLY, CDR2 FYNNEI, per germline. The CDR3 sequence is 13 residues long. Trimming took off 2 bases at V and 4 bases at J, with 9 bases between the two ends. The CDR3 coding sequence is TGTGCCAGCAGTGAACGGAACCTTTACGAGCAGTACTTC. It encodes CASSERNLYEQYF.

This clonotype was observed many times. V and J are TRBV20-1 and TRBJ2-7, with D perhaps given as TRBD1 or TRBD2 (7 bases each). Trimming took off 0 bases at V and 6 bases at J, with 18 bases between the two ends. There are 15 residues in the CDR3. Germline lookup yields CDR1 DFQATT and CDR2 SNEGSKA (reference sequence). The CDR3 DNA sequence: TGCAGTGCTAGAGACCCAGGGGGGGGGCTTAGCGAGCAGTACTTC. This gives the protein CSARDPGGGLSEQYF.

CDR3 bases: TGTGCCAGCAGCCCGGGACTAGCGACACAAGAGACCCAGTACTTC. Translating gives CASSPGLATQETQYF. This chain joins TRBV5-4 and TRBJ2-5, with 10 positions matching TRBD2. Per germline, CDR1 SGHNT and CDR2 YYREEE (reference sequence). This CDR3 is 15 amino acids long. J was trimmed by 2 bases and V by 4 bases; bases with no gene match: 5.

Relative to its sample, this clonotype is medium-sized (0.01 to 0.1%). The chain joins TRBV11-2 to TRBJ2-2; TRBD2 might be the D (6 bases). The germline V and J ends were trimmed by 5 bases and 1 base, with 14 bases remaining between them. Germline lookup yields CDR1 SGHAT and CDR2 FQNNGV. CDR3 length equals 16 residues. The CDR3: CASSHLGGRNTGELFF. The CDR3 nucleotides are TGTGCCAGCAGCCATCTAGGAGGGAGGAACACCGGGGAGCTGTTTTTT.

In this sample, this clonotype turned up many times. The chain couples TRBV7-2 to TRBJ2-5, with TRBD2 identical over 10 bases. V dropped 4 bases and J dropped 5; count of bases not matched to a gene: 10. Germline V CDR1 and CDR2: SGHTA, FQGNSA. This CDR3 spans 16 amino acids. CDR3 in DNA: TGTGCCAGCAGCTCCCAATCAGCGGGAGGGCTTGAGACCCAGTACTTC. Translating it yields CASSSQSAGGLETQYF.

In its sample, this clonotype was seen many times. This CDR3 reads CASRRTGSGANVLTF. In DNA, the CDR3 is TGTGCCAGCAGACGGACAGGGTCTGGGGCCAACGTCCTGACTTTC. The chain combines TRBV12-3 or TRBV12-4 with TRBJ2-6; TRBD1 agrees at 8 bases. V trimming: 6 bases; J trimming: 1 base; junction bases outside the gene matches: 2. The CDR3 is made up of 15 amino acids.

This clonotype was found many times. DNA of the CDR3: TGTGCCAGCAGCTTAGTAATGTCGGAAGGCTACACCTTC. It encodes CASSLVMSEGYTF. The rearrangement links TRBV7-2 to TRBJ1-2; D call uncertain. Germline V gives CDR1 SGHTA, CDR2 FQGNSA. V was clipped by 1 base and J by 8 bases, with 11 bases between them. The CDR3 has 13 amino acids.

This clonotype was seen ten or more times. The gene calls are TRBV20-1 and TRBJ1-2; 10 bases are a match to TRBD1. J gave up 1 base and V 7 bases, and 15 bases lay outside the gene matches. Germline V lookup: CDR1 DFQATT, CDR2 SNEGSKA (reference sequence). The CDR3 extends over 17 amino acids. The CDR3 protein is CSVSTRDRGIINYGYTF. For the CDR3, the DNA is TGCAGTGTTTCAACCCGGGACAGGGGAATTATTAACTATGGCTACACCTTC.

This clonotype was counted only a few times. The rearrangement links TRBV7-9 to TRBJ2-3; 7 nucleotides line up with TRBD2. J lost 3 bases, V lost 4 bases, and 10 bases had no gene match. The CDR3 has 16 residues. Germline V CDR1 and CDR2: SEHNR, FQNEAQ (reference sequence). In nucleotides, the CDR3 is TGTGCCAGCAGCTCTATCAGGCCTAGCGGAACAGATACGCAGTATTTT. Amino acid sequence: CASSSIRPSGTDTQYF. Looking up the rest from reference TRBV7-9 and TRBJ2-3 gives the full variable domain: DTGVSQNPRHKITKRGQNVTFRCDPISEHNRLYWYRQTLGQGPEFLTYFQNEAQLEKSRLLSDRFSAERPKGSFSTLEIQRTEQGDSAMYLCASSSIRPSGTDTQYFGPGTRLTVL.

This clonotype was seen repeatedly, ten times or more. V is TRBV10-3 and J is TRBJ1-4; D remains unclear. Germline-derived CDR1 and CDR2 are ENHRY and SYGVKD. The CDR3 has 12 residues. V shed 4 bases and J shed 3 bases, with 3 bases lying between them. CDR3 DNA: TGTGCCATCAGTGGGGCTAATGAAAAACTGTTTTTT. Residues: CAISGANEKLFF.

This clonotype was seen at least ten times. In DNA, the CDR3 is TGTGCCAGCAGCGGGGGACAGGGGTACCACGAGCAGTACTTC. Its translation: CASSGGQGYHEQYF. The V gene is TRBV7-2, the J gene TRBJ2-7; 10 positions agree with TRBD1. The CDR3 has 14 amino acids. V dropped 5 bases and J dropped 5; count of bases not matched to a gene: 6. Looked up from germline, CDR1 is SGHTA and CDR2 is FQGNSA.

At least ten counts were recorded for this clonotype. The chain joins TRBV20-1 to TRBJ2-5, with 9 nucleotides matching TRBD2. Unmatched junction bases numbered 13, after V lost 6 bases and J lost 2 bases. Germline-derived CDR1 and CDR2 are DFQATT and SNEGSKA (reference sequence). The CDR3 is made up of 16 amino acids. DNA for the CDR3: TGCAGTGCGGGTGGCCCCGGACTAGCGTCACAAGAGACCCAGTACTTC. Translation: CSAGGPGLASQETQYF.

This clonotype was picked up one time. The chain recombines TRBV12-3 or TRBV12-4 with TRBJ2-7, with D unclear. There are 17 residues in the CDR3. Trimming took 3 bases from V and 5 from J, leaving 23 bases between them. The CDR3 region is CASSFKISESLSHEQYF. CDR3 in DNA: TGTGCCAGCAGTTTTAAGATCTCGGAGAGTTTGTCCCACGAGCAGTACTTC.

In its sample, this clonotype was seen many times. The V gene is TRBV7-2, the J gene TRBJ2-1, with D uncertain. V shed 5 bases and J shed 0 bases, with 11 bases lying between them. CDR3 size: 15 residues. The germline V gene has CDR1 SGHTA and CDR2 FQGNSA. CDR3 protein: CASSPDISSYNEQFF. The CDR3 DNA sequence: TGTGCCAGCAGCCCAGACATTAGCTCCTACAATGAGCAGTTCTTC. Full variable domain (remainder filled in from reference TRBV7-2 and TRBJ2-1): GAGVSQSPSNKVTEKGKDVELRCDPISGHTALYWYRQSLGQGLEFLIYFQGNSAPDKSGLPSDRFSAERTGGSVSTLTIQRTQQEDSAVYLCASSPDISSYNEQFFGPGTRLTVL.

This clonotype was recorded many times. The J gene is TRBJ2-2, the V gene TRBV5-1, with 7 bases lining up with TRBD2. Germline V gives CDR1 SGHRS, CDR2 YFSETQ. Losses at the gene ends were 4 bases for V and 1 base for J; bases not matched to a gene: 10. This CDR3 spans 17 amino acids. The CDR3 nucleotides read TGCGCCAGCAGCCGCGCCTTACTAGCGAGGAACACCGGGGAGCTGTTTTTT. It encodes CASSRALLARNTGELFF.

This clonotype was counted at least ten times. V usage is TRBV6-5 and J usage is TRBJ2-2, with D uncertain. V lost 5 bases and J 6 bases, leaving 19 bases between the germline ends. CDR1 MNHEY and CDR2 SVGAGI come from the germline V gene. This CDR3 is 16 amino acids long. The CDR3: CASSVPGQKSPGELFF. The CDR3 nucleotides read TGTGCCAGCAGTGTACCGGGCCAAAAGAGCCCCGGGGAGCTGTTTTTT.

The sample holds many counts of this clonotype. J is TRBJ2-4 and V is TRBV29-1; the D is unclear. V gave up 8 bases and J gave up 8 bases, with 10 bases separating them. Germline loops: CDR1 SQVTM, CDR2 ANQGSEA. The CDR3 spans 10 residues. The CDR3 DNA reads TGCAGCCGGCCCAACCACATTCAGTACTTC. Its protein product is CSRPNHIQYF.

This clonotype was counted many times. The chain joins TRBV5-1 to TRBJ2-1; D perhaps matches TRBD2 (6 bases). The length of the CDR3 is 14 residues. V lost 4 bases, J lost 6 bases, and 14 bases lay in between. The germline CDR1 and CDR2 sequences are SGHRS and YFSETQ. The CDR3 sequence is CASSPRAEGNEQFF. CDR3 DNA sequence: TGCGCCAGCAGCCCTCGGGCGGAGGGCAATGAGCAGTTCTTC.

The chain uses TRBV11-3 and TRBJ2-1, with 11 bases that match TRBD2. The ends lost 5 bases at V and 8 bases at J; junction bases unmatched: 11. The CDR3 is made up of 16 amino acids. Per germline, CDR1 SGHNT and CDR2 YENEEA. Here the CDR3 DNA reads TGTGCCAGCAGCAGAAAAATAGCGGGAGGGGGAGATGAGCAGTTCTTC. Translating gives CASSRKIAGGGDEQFF.

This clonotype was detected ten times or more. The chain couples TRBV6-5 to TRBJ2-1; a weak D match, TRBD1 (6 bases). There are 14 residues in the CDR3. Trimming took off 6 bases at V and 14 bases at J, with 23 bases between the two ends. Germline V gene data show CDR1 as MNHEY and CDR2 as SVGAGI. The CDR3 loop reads CASSPWTSEGVKFF. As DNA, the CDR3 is TGTGCCAGCAGCCCGTGGACCTCCGAGGGGGTTAAGTTCTTC.

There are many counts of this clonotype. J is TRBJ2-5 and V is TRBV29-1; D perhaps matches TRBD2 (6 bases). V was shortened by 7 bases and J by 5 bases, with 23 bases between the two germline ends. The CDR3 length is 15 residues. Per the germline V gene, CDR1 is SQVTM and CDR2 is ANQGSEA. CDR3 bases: TGCAGCGGGAGGGGCGGCAGGGAGGTTGAGGAGACCCAGTACTTC. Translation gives CSGRGGREVEETQYF.

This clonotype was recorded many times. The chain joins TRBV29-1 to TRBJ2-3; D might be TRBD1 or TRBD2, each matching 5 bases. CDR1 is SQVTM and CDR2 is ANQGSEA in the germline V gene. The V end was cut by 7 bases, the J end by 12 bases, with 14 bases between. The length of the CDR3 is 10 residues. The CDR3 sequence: CSGGTSKQYF. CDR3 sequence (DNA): TGCAGCGGGGGGACCTCGAAACAGTATTTT.

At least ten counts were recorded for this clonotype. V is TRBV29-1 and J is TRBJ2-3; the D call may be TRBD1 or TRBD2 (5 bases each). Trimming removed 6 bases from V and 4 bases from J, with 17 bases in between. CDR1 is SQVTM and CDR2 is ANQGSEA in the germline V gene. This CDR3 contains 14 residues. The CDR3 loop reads CSVRRDQSPDTQYF. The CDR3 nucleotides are TGCAGCGTCCGCCGGGACCAAAGTCCAGATACGCAGTATTTT.